The clone carrying this T cell receptor (beta chain) has at least ten counts. Its antigen remains unidentified. The data belong to a study of T cells in Graves' hyperthyroidism and ophthalmopathy. Study overall: Peripheral blood sampling occurred at initial diagnosis, before any treatment. Study conclusions and caveats: Blood samples included most of the expanded thyroid clonotypes exceeding 0.001. By a 13 V-J model, ophthalmopathy was set apart from stable hyperthyroidism.

The CDR3 contains 15 residues. With V trimmed by 6 bases and J by 7 bases, 10 bases remained unmatched. Germline loops: CDR1 MNHEY, CDR2 SMNVEV (reference sequence). Amplified TCR beta CDR3 regions came from RNA transcripts. When the TCR CDR3 underwent first-round RT-PCR, the HTBI primer set was used. One entry per CDR3 protein, called by TCRdb with MiXCR from the multiplex PCR reads. The sample shows 500,000 to 800,000 distinct CDR3 sequences, approximately 14% of them seen only once. Sequencing was carried out using blood. The chain combines TRBV27 with TRBJ2-3; 10 nucleotides align to TRBD2. This clonotype was obtained from a woman in her fifties or sixties with Graves' ophthalmopathy. The CDR3 reads CASSRAGGPGNTQYF. Written as DNA, the CDR3 is TGTGCCAGCAGCCGAGCGGGAGGGCCGGGTAATACGCAGTATTTT.